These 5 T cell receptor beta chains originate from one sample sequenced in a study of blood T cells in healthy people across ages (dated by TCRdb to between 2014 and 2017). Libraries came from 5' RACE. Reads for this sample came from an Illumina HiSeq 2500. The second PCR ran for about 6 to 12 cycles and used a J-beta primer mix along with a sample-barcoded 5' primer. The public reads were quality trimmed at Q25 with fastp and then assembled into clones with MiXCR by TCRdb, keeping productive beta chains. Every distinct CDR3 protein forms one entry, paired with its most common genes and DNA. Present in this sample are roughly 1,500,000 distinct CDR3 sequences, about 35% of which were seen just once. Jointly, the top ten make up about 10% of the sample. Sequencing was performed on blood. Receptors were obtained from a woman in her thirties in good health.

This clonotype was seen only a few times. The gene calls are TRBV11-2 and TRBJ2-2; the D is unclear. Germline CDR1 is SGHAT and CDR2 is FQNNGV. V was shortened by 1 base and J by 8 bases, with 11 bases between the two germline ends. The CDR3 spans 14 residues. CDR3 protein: CASSLVRVRGELFF. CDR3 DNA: TGTGCCAGCAGCTTAGTACGAGTCCGGGGGGAGCTGTTTTTT.

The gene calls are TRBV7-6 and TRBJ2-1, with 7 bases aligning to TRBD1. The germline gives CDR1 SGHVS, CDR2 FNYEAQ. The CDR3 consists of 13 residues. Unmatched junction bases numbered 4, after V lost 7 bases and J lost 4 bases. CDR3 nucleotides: TGTGCCAGCACCCCCAGGGGGTACAATGAGCAGTTCTTC. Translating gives CASTPRGYNEQFF.

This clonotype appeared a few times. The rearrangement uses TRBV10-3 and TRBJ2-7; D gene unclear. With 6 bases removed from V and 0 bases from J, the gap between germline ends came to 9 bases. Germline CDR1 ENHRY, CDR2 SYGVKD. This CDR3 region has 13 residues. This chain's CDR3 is CAISTISSYEQYF. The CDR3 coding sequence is TGTGCCATCAGCACAATTAGCTCCTACGAGCAGTACTTC.

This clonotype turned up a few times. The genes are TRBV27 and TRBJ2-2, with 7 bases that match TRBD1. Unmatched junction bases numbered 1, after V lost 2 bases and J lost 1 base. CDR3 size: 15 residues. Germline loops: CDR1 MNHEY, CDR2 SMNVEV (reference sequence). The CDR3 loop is CASSLRTGNTGELFF. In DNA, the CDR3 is TGTGCCAGCAGTTTAAGGACAGGGAACACCGGGGAGCTGTTTTTT.

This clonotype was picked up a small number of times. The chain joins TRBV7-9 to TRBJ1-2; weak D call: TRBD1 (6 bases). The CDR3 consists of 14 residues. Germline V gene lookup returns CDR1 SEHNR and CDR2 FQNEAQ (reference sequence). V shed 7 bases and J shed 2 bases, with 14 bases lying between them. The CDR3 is CASIKTGYNYGYTF. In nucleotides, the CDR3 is TGTGCCAGCATCAAAACAGGGTACAACTATGGCTACACCTTC.